This T cell receptor beta chain is from a study of T cell responses to AZD1222 COVID-19 vaccine. Whole-study results and caveats: Once two AZD1222 doses were given, Spike-specific TCR breadth and depth went up. Per reports, nearly half of all spike-specific TCRs target regions that are unmutated in variants. Seropositive status at baseline applied to only a handful of AZD1222 recipients. The CD4 TCRs associated with vaccination extended across spike and predominated at 160-218 and 743-854.

About this clone itself: What it binds is not known.

Method: immunoSEQ multiplex PCR; TCRdb's copy keeps in-frame clones and lacks some. The sample yields roughly 140,000 clones, approximately 90% seen once. Germline V gene data show CDR1 as MNHEY and CDR2 as SVGAGI. The CDR3 contains 15 residues. Germline trimming cut 0 bases from V and 6 bases from J; bases unmatched to any gene: 2. The sample in question was peripheral blood, obtained on day 0 of MenACWY control vaccination. This chain connects TRBV6-5 to TRBJ1-2; 12 nucleotides line up with TRBD1. This TCR was recovered from an adult in good health. CDR3 amino acids: CASSYSGQGAHGYTF. The DNA of the CDR3 is TGTGCCAGCAGTTACTCGGGACAGGGGGCACATGGCTACACCTTC.